This T cell receptor (beta chain) stems from a study of shared clonotypes between healthy human individuals. General observations from the study: Memory subsets generally showed smaller estimated richness than naive subsets did.

As to this clone: The antigen is not known.

Here immunoSEQ multiplex PCR was the method, and the copy in TCRdb shows in-frame clones only, minus some. The sample has approximately 1.4 million clones, 95% to 99% seen once. The CDR3 runs 16 residues. The germline V gene encodes CDR1 SGHVS and CDR2 FNYEAQ. V shed 6 bases and J 4 bases; nucleotides not matched to a gene: 9. The chain carries TRBV7-6 and TRBJ2-2; 9 bases align to TRBD1. This TCR derives from a man aged 25 to 40 in good health. What was sequenced was naive CD4+ T cells sorted from blood. Noted subset: CD45RA+ positively selected. CDR3 sequence reads: CASRNTGGAGTGELFF. The DNA of the CDR3 is TGTGCCAGCAGAAATACAGGGGGCGCAGGCACCGGGGAGCTGTTTTTT.